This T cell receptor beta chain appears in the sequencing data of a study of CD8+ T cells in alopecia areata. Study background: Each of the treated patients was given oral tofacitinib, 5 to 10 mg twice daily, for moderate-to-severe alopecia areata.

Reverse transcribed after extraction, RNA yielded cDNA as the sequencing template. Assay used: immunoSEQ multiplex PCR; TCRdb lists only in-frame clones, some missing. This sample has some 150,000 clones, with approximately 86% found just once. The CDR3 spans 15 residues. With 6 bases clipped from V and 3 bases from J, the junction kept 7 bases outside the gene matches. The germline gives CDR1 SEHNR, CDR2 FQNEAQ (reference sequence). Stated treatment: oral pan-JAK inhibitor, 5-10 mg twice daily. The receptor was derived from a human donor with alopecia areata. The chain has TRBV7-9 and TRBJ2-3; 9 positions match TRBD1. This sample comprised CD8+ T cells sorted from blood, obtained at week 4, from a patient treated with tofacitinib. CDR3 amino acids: CASRSRDRDTDTQYF. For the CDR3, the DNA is TGTGCCAGCAGGTCCCGGGACAGGGATACAGATACGCAGTATTTT.